The clone carrying this TCR beta chain was seen just once. Its target is not known. These data belong to a study of radiotherapy plus CTLA-4 blockade in lung cancer. Only in-frame clones appear in the TCRdb table, and some are missing; sequencing was by immunoSEQ multiplex PCR. The table shows roughly 50,000 clones, with over 75% occurring only once. J lost 8 bases, V lost 5 bases, and 10 bases had no gene match. This CDR3 spans 15 amino acids. CDR1 and CDR2 (germline): SGHTA, FQGNSA. Whole-study findings and limits: With interferon-beta, early dynamics of blood T cell clones were reported to best predict response.

This receptor was identified in a human donor with non-small cell lung cancer whose response to radiotherapy plus ipilimumab could not be evaluated. Material: peripheral blood, obtained from a patient treated with radiotherapy plus ipilimumab. The J gene is TRBJ1-4, the V gene TRBV7-2; 8 bases match TRBD1. The CDR3 is CASSREYRGAEKLFF. CDR3 DNA: TGTGCCAGCAGCCGAGAGTACAGGGGGGCGGAAAAACTGTTTTTT.